This TCR beta chain was captured by sequencing in a study of blood T cell repertoires in COVID-19. Across the whole study: T cells, B-cell-depleted T cells, or PBMCs supplied cDNA or gDNA.

Original processing methods: Amplification with reference gene primers provided the estimates of nucleated cell counts. Some clones are missing from TCRdb's copy, which holds only in-frame ones; the method was immunoSEQ multiplex PCR. That table is the source of V, J and clone size, and D and trimming were worked out from the DNA. In the table there are 150,000 to 200,000 clones, roughly 85% of which are singletons. This clone was recorded a few times. Those enrolled, adults aged about 18 to 89 years, came from 25 or so US areas. Donors were grouped by their self-reported clinical history. The clonotype was recovered from a man aged 35 to 55 who had recovered from COVID-19. Sequencing input: PBMCs or T cells enriched from blood (not recorded which).

The CDR3 reads CASSPRGWDTEAFF. The CDR3 nucleotides are TGTGCCAGTAGCCCTAGGGGATGGGACACTGAAGCTTTCTTT. The chain has TRBV19 and TRBJ1-1; D possibly corresponds to TRBD1 (5 bases). Germline V CDR1 and CDR2: LNHDA, SQIVND (reference sequence). The length of the CDR3 is 14 residues. Trimming pared 6 bases from V and 3 bases from J, leaving 14 bases between.